Shown below are 4 T cell receptor beta chains from a single sample sequenced in a study of cytomegalovirus exposure and HLA in healthy donors. PCR was performed using 60 Vbeta and 13 Jbeta primers. TCRdb keeps only in-frame clones here, not all; method: immunoSEQ multiplex PCR. This sample carries around 130,000 clones, over 8% of them seen once, and the ten largest clones take about 5.5%. The specimen was PBMCs. The receptors stem from a man aged 40-49 years in good health and CMV-seronegative.

This clone was recorded many times. The V and J genes are TRBV27 and TRBJ1-4; D possibly corresponds to TRBD1 (5 bases). CDR1 MNHEY and CDR2 SMNVEV come from the germline V gene (reference sequence). This CDR3 comprises 13 residues. V lost 10 bases, J lost 8 bases, and 17 bases lay in between. CDR3 in amino acids: CANIRVCGEKLFF. In DNA form, the CDR3 reads TGTGCCAACATCAGGGTATGTGGGGAAAAACTGTTTTTT.

This clone showed up just a few times. This chain joins TRBV9 and TRBJ2-3; 12 positions agree with TRBD2. This CDR3 spans 17 amino acids. The V gene's germline CDR1 is SGDLS and CDR2 YYNGEE. With 3 bases clipped from V and 7 bases from J, the junction kept 12 bases outside the gene matches. As DNA, the CDR3 is TGTGCCAGCAGCGCGGTAACACTAGCGGGGGGAACACATACGCAGTATTTT. It specifies CASSAVTLAGGTHTQYF. The variable domain in full, with the rest retrieved from reference TRBV9 and TRBJ2-3, is DSGVTQTPKHLITATGQRVTLRCSPRSGDLSVYWYQQSLDQGLQFLIQYYNGEERAKGNILERFSAQQFPDLHSELNLSSLELGDSALYFCASSAVTLAGGTHTQYFGPGTRLTVL.

This clone was picked up a small number of times. The genes are TRBV5-4 and TRBJ2-7; 7 bases align to TRBD1. Trimming at V came to 5 bases and at J to 2 bases, leaving 10 bases not matched to a gene. This CDR3 contains 15 residues. Germline V gene data show CDR1 as SGHNT and CDR2 as YYREEE (reference sequence). The CDR3 bases are TGTGCCAGCAGTCACGCCGGGACAGCAACCTACGAGCAGTACTTC. Its protein product is CASSHAGTATYEQYF. Looking up the rest from reference TRBV5-4 and TRBJ2-7 gives the full variable domain: ETGVTQSPTHLIKTRGQQVTLRCSSQSGHNTVSWYQQALGQGPQFIFQYYREEENGRGNFPPRFSGLQFPNYSSELNVNALELDDSALYLCASSHAGTATYEQYFGPGTRLTVT.

In its sample, this clone was seen a few times. This CDR3 reads CASGIGVLGETQYF. In DNA form, the CDR3 reads TGTGCTAGTGGTATAGGGGTCCTTGGAGAGACCCAGTACTTC. The chain combines TRBV12-5 with TRBJ2-5, with D maybe TRBD1 (5 bases). Germline CDR1 and CDR2: LGHNT and FRNRAP. The ends were cut back, 5 bases at V and 4 bases at J, with 14 bases in the middle. The CDR3 loop spans 14 amino acids.